This T cell receptor (beta chain) was recovered during a study of shared clonotypes between healthy human individuals. The naive CD8 fraction comprised CD45RO-negative cells positively selected for CCR7 and excluded terminally differentiated effector memory CD45RA+ cells. General study points: Despite large depth, rarefaction showed incomplete sorted-subset sequencing. Shared clonotypes: roughly 4.7% naive CD4, under 4% naive CD8, about 2.5% memory CD4, 0.4% to 0.5% memory CD8.

Every subset's genomic DNA went evenly onto several immunoSEQ plates. Method: immunoSEQ multiplex PCR; TCRdb's copy keeps in-frame clones and lacks some. The sample yields around 2,000,000 clones, roughly 95% seen once. V trimming: 3 bases; J trimming: 3 bases; junction bases outside the gene matches: 4. This CDR3 spans 15 amino acids. In germline, CDR1 is SGHTA, CDR2 FQGNSA. Of note for this clone: The antigen is unknown.

The receptor's source is a man aged 18 to 29 in good health. The material sequenced was naive CD8+ T cells sorted from blood. The chain couples TRBV7-2 to TRBJ2-7; TRBD2 matches 11 bases. CDR3 bases: TGTGCCAGCAGCTTCAGGCTAGCGGGAGGCTACGAGCAGTACTTC. Translated, it gives CASSFRLAGGYEQYF.